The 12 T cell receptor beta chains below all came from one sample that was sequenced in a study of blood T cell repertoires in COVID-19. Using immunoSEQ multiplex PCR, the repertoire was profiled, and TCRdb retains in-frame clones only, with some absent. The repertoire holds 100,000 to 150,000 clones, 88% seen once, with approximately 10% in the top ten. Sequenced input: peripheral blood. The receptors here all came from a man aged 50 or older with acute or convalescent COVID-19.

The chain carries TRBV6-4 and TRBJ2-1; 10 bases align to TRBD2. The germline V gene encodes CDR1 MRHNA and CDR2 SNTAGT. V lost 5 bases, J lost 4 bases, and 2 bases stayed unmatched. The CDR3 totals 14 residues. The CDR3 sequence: CASSWTSGYNEQFF. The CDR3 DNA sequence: TGTGCCAGCAGTTGGACTAGCGGATACAATGAGCAGTTCTTC.

The CDR3 reads CASSLAGAGDTQYF. CDR3 nucleotide sequence: TGTGCCAGCAGCTTAGCAGGTGCGGGAGATACGCAGTATTTT. The chain joins TRBV7-9 to TRBJ2-3; a weak D match, TRBD2 (5 bases). The CDR3 is 14 amino acids. With 0 bases removed from V and 5 bases from J, the gap between germline ends came to 9 bases. Germline V gene lookup returns CDR1 SEHNR and CDR2 FQNEAQ (reference sequence).

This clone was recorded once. The chain's CDR3 is CATSRGQGGTDTQYF. The CDR3 bases are TGTGCCACCAGCAGGGGACAGGGGGGGACAGATACGCAGTATTTT. The genes are TRBV15 and TRBJ2-3, with 11 bases identical to TRBD1. Germline V gene data show CDR1 as LNHNV and CDR2 as YYDKDF (reference sequence). V lost 3 bases to trimming and J lost 3 bases; unmatched junction nucleotides: 2. CDR3 length: 15 residues.

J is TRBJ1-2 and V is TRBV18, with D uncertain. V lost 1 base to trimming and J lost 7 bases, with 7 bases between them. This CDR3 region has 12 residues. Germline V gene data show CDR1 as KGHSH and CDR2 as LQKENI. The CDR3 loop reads CASSPLEGGYTF. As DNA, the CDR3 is TGTGCCAGCTCACCACTTGAGGGTGGCTACACCTTC.

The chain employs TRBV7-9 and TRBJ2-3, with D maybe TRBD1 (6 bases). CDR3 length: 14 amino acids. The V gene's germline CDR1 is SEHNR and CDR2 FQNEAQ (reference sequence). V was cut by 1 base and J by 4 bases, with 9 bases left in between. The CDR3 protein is CASSLGGPPDTQYF. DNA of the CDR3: TGTGCCAGCAGCTTAGGGGGGCCCCCAGATACGCAGTATTTT. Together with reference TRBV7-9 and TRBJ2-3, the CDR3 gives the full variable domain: DTGVSQNPRHKITKRGQNVTFRCDPISEHNRLYWYRQTLGQGPEFLTYFQNEAQLEKSRLLSDRFSAERPKGSFSTLEIQRTEQGDSAMYLCASSLGGPPDTQYFGPGTRLTVL.

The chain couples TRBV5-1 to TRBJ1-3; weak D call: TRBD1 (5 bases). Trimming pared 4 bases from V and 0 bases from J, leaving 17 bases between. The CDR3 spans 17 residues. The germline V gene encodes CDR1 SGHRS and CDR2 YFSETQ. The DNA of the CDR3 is TGCGCCAGCAGCCTGGGGAATACAGGAGACTCTGGAAACACCATATATTTT. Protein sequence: CASSLGNTGDSGNTIYF.

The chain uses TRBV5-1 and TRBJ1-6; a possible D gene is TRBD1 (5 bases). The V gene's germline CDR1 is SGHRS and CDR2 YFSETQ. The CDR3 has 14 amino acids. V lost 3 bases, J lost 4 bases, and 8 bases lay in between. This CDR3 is CASSSDSYNSPLHF. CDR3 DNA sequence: TGCGCCAGCAGCTCCGACAGTTATAATTCACCCCTCCACTTT.

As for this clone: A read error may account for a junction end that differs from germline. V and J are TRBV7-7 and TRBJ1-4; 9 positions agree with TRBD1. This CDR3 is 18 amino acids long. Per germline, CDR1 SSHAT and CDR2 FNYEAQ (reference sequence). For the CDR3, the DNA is TGTGCTAGCAGCTGCCGGGACAGGGAGGGCGAGACTAATGAAAAACTGTTTTTT. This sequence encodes CASSCRDREGETNEKLFF.

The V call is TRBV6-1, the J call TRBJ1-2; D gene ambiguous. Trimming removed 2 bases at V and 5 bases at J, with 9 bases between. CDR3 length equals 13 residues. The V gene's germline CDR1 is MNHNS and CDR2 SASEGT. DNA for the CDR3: TGTGCCAGCAGTGAACAGACTCATTATGGCTACACCTTC. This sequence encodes CASSEQTHYGYTF.

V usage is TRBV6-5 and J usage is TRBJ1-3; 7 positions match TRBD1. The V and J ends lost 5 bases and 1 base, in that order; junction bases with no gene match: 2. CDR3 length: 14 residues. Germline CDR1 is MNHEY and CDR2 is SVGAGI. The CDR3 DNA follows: TGTGCCAGCAGTCAACAGGGGTCTGGAAACACCATATATTTT. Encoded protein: CASSQQGSGNTIYF.

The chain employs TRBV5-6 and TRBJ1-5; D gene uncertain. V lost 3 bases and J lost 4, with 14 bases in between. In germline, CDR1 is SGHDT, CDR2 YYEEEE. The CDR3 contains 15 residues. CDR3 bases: TGTGCCAGCAGCTCACTAAGGACGGGGAATCAGCCCCAGCATTTT. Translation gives CASSSLRTGNQPQHF. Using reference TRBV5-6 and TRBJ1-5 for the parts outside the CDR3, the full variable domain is DAGVTQSPTHLIKTRGQQVTLRCSPKSGHDTVSWYQQALGQGPQFIFQYYEEEERQRGNFPDRFSGHQFPNYSSELNVNALLLGDSALYLCASSSLRTGNQPQHFGDGTRLSIL.

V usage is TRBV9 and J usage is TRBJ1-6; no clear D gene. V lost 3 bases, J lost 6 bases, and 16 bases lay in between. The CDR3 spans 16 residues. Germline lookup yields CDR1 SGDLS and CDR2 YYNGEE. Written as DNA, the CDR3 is TGTGCCAGCAGCGAGGGCCCCCCCGGGAGTAATTCACCCCTCCACTTT. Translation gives CASSEGPPGSNSPLHF.